The 30 T cell receptor beta chains below all came from one sample that was sequenced in a study of blood T cells in healthy people across ages. A sample-barcoded 5' primer and a J-beta primer mix were used in a second PCR of roughly 7 to 11 cycles. Using its own MiXCR run on the 5' RACE reads, TCRdb lists one record per CDR3 protein. The sample shows 800,000 or so distinct CDR3 sequences, about 62% of them seen only once. Sequenced: blood. The receptors stem from a man younger than 40 in good health.

The V and J genes are TRBV6-6 and TRBJ2-7, with D possibly being TRBD1 or TRBD2 (5 bases each). CDR1 is MNHNY and CDR2 is SVGAGI in the germline V gene (reference sequence). Trimming pared 5 bases from V and 2 bases from J, leaving 16 bases between. CDR3 length: 15 residues. The CDR3 here is CASSRDGRGPYEQYF. In nucleotides, the CDR3 is TGTGCCAGCAGTCGGGACGGACGGGGTCCCTACGAGCAGTACTTC.

The chain uses TRBV12-3 or TRBV12-4 and TRBJ2-2, with 10 bases lining up with TRBD1. This CDR3 comprises 13 residues. The V gene end was trimmed by 6 bases and the J gene end by 7 bases; junction bases not matched to a gene: 2. The CDR3 nucleotides read TGTGCCAGCAGCGGGACAGGGGTCGGGGAGCTGTTTTTT. It yields the protein CASSGTGVGELFF.

This clonotype appeared a few times. V is TRBV6-2 or TRBV6-3 and J is TRBJ2-6; tentatively, D is TRBD1 (6 bases). The CDR3 length is 17 residues. V lost 5 bases to trimming and J lost 0 bases, with 14 bases between them. Per germline, CDR1 MNHEY and CDR2 SVGEGT. CDR3 sequence: CASSPTGWSSGANVLTF. The CDR3 DNA follows: TGTGCCAGCAGTCCGACAGGTTGGAGCTCTGGGGCCAACGTCCTGACTTTC.

In its sample, this clonotype was seen once. This chain connects TRBV24-1 to TRBJ2-2, with 9 bases identical to TRBD1. Germline lookup yields CDR1 KGHDR and CDR2 SFDVKD. Germline trimming cut 9 bases from V and 6 bases from J; bases unmatched to any gene: 10. This CDR3 is built from 15 residues. CDR3 DNA: TGTGCCACCTCACTCGGACAGGGGCTACCCGGGGAGCTGTTTTTT. This translates into CATSLGQGLPGELFF.

V is TRBV29-1 and J is TRBJ1-2; D is ambiguous. CDR1 SQVTM and CDR2 ANQGSEA come from the germline V gene. Trimming took 4 bases from V and 4 from J, leaving 13 bases between them. This CDR3 region has 13 residues. The CDR3 bases are TGCAGCGTTGTCAAGGACTCAATCTATGGCTACACCTTC. Translation: CSVVKDSIYGYTF. Combining the CDR3 with reference TRBV29-1 and TRBJ1-2 gives the whole variable domain SAVISQKPSRDICQRGTSLTIQCQVDSQVTMMFWYRQQPGQSLTLIATANQGSEATYESGFVIDKFPISRPNLTFSTLTVSNMSPEDSSIYLCSVVKDSIYGYTFGSGTRLTVV.

V and J are TRBV4-2 and TRBJ2-5; 14 nucleotides agree with TRBD2. The junction had 10 bases not matched to a gene; V was cut back by 5 bases and J by 5 bases. The CDR3 covers 17 residues. Germline loops: CDR1 LGHNA, CDR2 YNFKEQ. CDR3 in amino acids: CASSYGLAGGLQETQYF. The CDR3 nucleotides are TGTGCCAGCAGCTACGGACTAGCGGGGGGACTACAGGAGACCCAGTACTTC.

The J gene is TRBJ2-3, the V gene TRBV6-1, with TRBD2 matching 10 bases. V trimming: 4 bases; J trimming: 4 bases; junction bases outside the gene matches: 5. CDR1 is MNHNS, CDR2 SASEGT, per germline. This CDR3 has 15 amino acids. CDR3 in amino acids: CASSVAGGPPDTQYF. In DNA form, the CDR3 reads TGTGCCAGCAGTGTAGCGGGGGGCCCTCCAGATACGCAGTATTTT.

The chain couples TRBV7-2 to TRBJ2-5; possible D gene TRBD2, 6 bases. Per the germline V gene, CDR1 is SGHTA and CDR2 is FQGNSA. V dropped 1 base and J dropped 0 bases, with 15 bases sitting between them. The CDR3 length is 17 residues. CDR3 sequence reads: CASSLGGWRGDQETQYF. CDR3 coding DNA: TGTGCCAGCAGCTTAGGCGGATGGCGGGGAGACCAAGAGACCCAGTACTTC.

This rearrangement joins TRBV28 to TRBJ2-4, with TRBD1 matching over 7 bases. The assigned J gene may be wrong: the sequence end matches TRBJ2-7 better. The CDR3 is made up of 13 amino acids. Germline CDR1 MDHEN, CDR2 SYDVKM. The CDR3 reads CASSIGTVYEQYF. DNA for the CDR3: TGTGCCAGCAGTATAGGGACAGTCTACGAGCAGTACTTC.

The rearrangement links TRBV7-6 to TRBJ1-4, with 7 bases identical to TRBD1. Per the germline V gene, CDR1 is SGHVS and CDR2 is FNYEAQ. The ends lost 5 bases at V and 6 bases at J; junction bases unmatched: 6. CDR3 length: 14 amino acids. In DNA form, the CDR3 reads TGTGCCAGCAGCCAGGGGGGGGGTGATGAAAAACTGTTTTTT. Encoded protein: CASSQGGGDEKLFF. The full variable domain, in which reference TRBV7-6 and TRBJ1-4 provide the parts outside the CDR3, is GAGVSQSPRYKVTKRGQDVALRCDPISGHVSLYWYRQALGQGPEFLTYFNYEAQQDKSGLPNDRFSAERPEGSISTLTIQRTEQRDSAMYRCASSQGGGDEKLFFGSGTQLSVL.

V and J are TRBV10-3 and TRBJ2-1; 9 bases match TRBD2. Germline trimming cut 8 bases from V and 7 bases from J; bases unmatched to any gene: 3. Per the germline V gene, CDR1 is ENHRY and CDR2 is SYGVKD. CDR3 length equals 12 residues. In DNA, the CDR3 is TGTGCCATCGCGGGGGGGGTTAATGAGCAGTTCTTC. It encodes CAIAGGVNEQFF.

CDR3 sequence: CASRTGVTGANVLTF. The CDR3 DNA is TGTGCCAGCAGAACGGGGGTAACTGGGGCCAACGTCCTGACTTTC. The V and J genes are TRBV6-5 and TRBJ2-6; TRBD2 is a possible D gene (6 bases). Deletions cut 6 bases from V and 2 bases from J, with 11 bases between. The CDR3 has 15 residues. CDR1 is MNHEY and CDR2 is SVGAGI in the germline V gene.

In this sample, this clonotype turned up a few times. The chain couples TRBV21-1 to TRBJ1-1; no DNA check was done on the table's D call, TRBD1. TRBV21-1 is a pseudogene segment. The CDR3 sequence is 15 residues long. CDR3 loop: CASSSTGTENTEAFF. For the CDR3, the DNA is TGTGCCAGCAGTAGCACCGGGACAGAGAACACTGAAGCTTTCTTT.

This clonotype was seen once. The chain uses TRBV7-2 and TRBJ2-3; D possibly uses TRBD1 or TRBD2 (5 bases each). Trimming shortened V by 4 bases and J by 3 bases, and 14 bases separated the two germline ends. The CDR3 covers 15 residues. The germline CDR1 and CDR2 sequences are SGHTA and FQGNSA. The CDR3 loop is CASSSQSWGTDTQYF. As DNA, the CDR3 is TGTGCCAGCAGCTCCCAGTCTTGGGGGACAGATACGCAGTATTTT.

In regard to this clonotype: Germline and junction disagree at one end, which may indicate a read error. The genes are TRBV28 and TRBJ2-5; 10 nucleotides match TRBD1. The tail of the sequence fits TRBJ2-7 better, so the J call may be wrong. Looked up from germline, CDR1 is MDHEN and CDR2 is SYDVKM. The CDR3 sequence is 14 residues long. CDR3: CASSPTGGSHEQYF. The CDR3 nucleotides read TGTGCCAGCAGTCCGACAGGGGGCTCCCACGAGCAGTACTTC.

This clonotype turned up a few times. The rearrangement joins TRBV9 to TRBJ1-1; 7 positions agree with TRBD1. V lost 4 bases and J lost 4; bases outside the gene matches: 10. This CDR3 contains 15 residues. CDR1 is SGDLS and CDR2 is YYNGEE in the germline V gene. The CDR3 nucleotides are TGTGCCAGCAGCCCCACCGGGACAGCTGCCACTGAAGCTTTCTTT. Translating gives CASSPTGTAATEAFF.

J is TRBJ2-3 and V is TRBV27, with 8 bases that match TRBD2. V lost 4 bases, J lost 1 base, and 10 bases stayed unmatched. Germline V gives CDR1 MNHEY, CDR2 SMNVEV (reference sequence). The CDR3 runs to 17 residues. CDR3 sequence reads: CASSSLPLLAGTDTQYF. The CDR3 DNA sequence: TGTGCCAGCAGTTCGCTACCACTACTAGCGGGCACAGATACGCAGTATTTT.

There are a few counts of this clonotype. The rearrangement uses TRBV6-2 or TRBV6-3 and TRBJ2-5; 10 positions agree with TRBD1. V dropped 6 bases and J dropped 5; count of bases not matched to a gene: 6. Germline CDR1 MNHEY, CDR2 SVGEGT. The CDR3 is 14 amino acids. The CDR3 sequence: CASRWTGGDETQYF. DNA of the CDR3: TGTGCCAGCAGATGGACAGGGGGGGACGAGACCCAGTACTTC.

J is TRBJ1-2 and V is TRBV20-1, with TRBD1 as a possible D gene (6 bases). The V gene's germline CDR1 is DFQATT and CDR2 SNEGSKA (reference sequence). The V end lost 3 bases, the J end lost 5 bases, and 28 bases lay between the germline ends. CDR3 length: 18 amino acids. The CDR3 is CSARGSTGFLSAYYGYTF. The CDR3 nucleotides are TGCAGTGCTAGGGGATCGACAGGATTTCTCTCCGCATATTATGGCTACACCTTC.

The V gene is TRBV11-2, the J gene TRBJ2-3, with 9 bases that match TRBD1. CDR3 length: 18 amino acids. The V gene's germline CDR1 is SGHAT and CDR2 FQNNGV. V gave up 4 bases and J gave up 2 bases; unmatched junction bases: 13. The CDR3 is CASSSGTGGPLSTDTQYF. The CDR3 DNA sequence: TGTGCCAGCAGCTCTGGCACAGGGGGCCCCTTGTCCACAGATACGCAGTATTTT.

The chain recombines TRBV4-3 with TRBJ2-7, with D perhaps TRBD1 or TRBD2 (5 bases each). The CDR3 totals 17 residues. V was trimmed by 0 bases and J by 2 bases, leaving 17 bases between them. Germline CDR1 is LGHNA and CDR2 is YSLEER. CDR3 nucleotide sequence: TGCGCCAGCAGCCAAGATCTGGCGAGGGGTGGGACCTACGAGCAGTACTTC. Protein: CASSQDLARGGTYEQYF.

J is TRBJ1-2 and V is TRBV6-5; D perhaps matches TRBD1 (6 bases). V lost 6 bases to trimming and J lost 6 bases, with 14 bases between them. The CDR3 sequence is 13 residues long. The V gene's germline CDR1 is MNHEY and CDR2 SVGAGI. CDR3 sequence (DNA): TGTGCCAGCAGCAGGACAGAGGATAATGGCTACACCTTC. Protein product: CASSRTEDNGYTF.

The chain has TRBV5-6 and TRBJ2-7, with 9 bases matching TRBD1. There are 15 residues in the CDR3. CDR1 SGHDT and CDR2 YYEEEE come from the germline V gene. Trimming at V came to 7 bases and at J to 3 bases, leaving 11 bases not matched to a gene. The CDR3 DNA is TGTGCCAGCCAGATAACCGGGACAGGGCTCTACGAGCAGTACTTC. Amino acids: CASQITGTGLYEQYF.

The chain couples TRBV12-3 or TRBV12-4 to TRBJ2-2; a possible D gene is TRBD2 (7 bases). The CDR3 spans 15 residues. Trimming took 7 bases from V and 6 from J, leaving 18 bases between them. The CDR3 DNA follows: TGTGCCAGCACCCTTAGGAGGGGGGGCCCCGGGGAGCTGTTTTTT. Its protein is CASTLRRGGPGELFF.

CDR3 protein: CASSDLGITPYEQYF. In DNA form, the CDR3 reads TGTGCCAGCAGTGATCTGGGGATCACCCCCTACGAGCAGTACTTC. The rearrangement uses TRBV2 and TRBJ2-7; D gene uncertain. CDR1 and CDR2 from the germline V gene are SNHLY and FYNNEI. CDR3 length: 15 residues. V lost 3 bases, J lost 2 bases, and 14 bases lay in between.

V usage is TRBV6-5 and J usage is TRBJ2-3, with D uncertain. Germline CDR1 reads MNHEY; CDR2 reads SVGAGI. Between the trimmed V and J ends, which lost 2 bases and 4 bases, there was a span of 10 bases. The length of the CDR3 is 14 residues. Written as DNA, the CDR3 is TGTGCCAGCAGTTACGTTTCTTCTGCAGATACGCAGTATTTT. Translating it yields CASSYVSSADTQYF.

The rearrangement links TRBV20-1 to TRBJ1-2, with D maybe TRBD1 (5 bases). V was cut by 3 bases and J by 2 bases, with 10 bases left in between. Germline-derived CDR1 and CDR2 are DFQATT and SNEGSKA (reference sequence). This CDR3 is built from 13 residues. In DNA, the CDR3 is TGCAGTGCTAGCGAGGGGTTCAACTATGGCTACACCTTC. Encoded protein: CSASEGFNYGYTF.

This rearrangement joins TRBV5-1 to TRBJ1-1; 8 bases align to TRBD1. V shed 4 bases, J shed 1 base, and the junction held 6 bases outside the gene matches. CDR1 and CDR2 (germline): SGHRS, YFSETQ. The CDR3 runs to 15 residues. The chain's CDR3 is CASSTDGQGNTEAFF. The DNA of the CDR3 is TGCGCCAGCAGCACCGACGGACAGGGGAACACTGAAGCTTTCTTT.

Of note for this clonotype: A much larger clone differs from this one at a single base, so this may be a read error. The chain joins TRBV2 to TRBJ2-6; TRBD1 might be the D (6 bases). The CDR3 covers 15 residues. V dropped 11 bases and J dropped 2 bases, with 16 bases sitting between them. CDR1 is SNHLY and CDR2 is FYNNEI in the germline V gene. The CDR3 DNA reads TGTGCCGGCATCAGGGACACCCCTGGGGCCAACGTCCTGACTTTC. Encoded protein: CAGIRDTPGANVLTF.

The chain has TRBV5-1 and TRBJ2-7, with 8 nucleotides matching TRBD1. Per germline, CDR1 SGHRS and CDR2 YFSETQ. The CDR3 is 14 residues long. The V and J ends lost 0 bases and 7 bases, in that order; junction bases with no gene match: 6. As DNA, the CDR3 is TGCGCCAGCAGCTTGGGACAGGGGTGGTGGGAGCAGTACTTC. It specifies CASSLGQGWWEQYF.